This TCR beta chain came from a study of T cells in localized non-small cell lung cancer. V gave up 4 bases and J gave up 8 bases, with 17 bases separating them. This CDR3 is 14 amino acids long. Germline assignment: CDR1 MNHEY and CDR2 SVGAGI. Profiling relied on immunoSEQ multiplex PCR, and the TCRdb table lists in-frame clones only, not all of them. Of 53,000 or so clones listed, 80% to 85% are singletons. The receptor was isolated from a man aged 35 to 70 with stage III lung adenocarcinoma. The genes are TRBV6-5 and TRBJ1-1, with D maybe TRBD1 (6 bases). This material consisted of peripheral blood mononuclear cells, taken before any cancer treatment. The CDR3 DNA reads TGTGCCAGCAGTTCCATAGGGGGGAGCGCAGAAGCTTTCTTT. Its translation is CASSSIGGSAEAFF.